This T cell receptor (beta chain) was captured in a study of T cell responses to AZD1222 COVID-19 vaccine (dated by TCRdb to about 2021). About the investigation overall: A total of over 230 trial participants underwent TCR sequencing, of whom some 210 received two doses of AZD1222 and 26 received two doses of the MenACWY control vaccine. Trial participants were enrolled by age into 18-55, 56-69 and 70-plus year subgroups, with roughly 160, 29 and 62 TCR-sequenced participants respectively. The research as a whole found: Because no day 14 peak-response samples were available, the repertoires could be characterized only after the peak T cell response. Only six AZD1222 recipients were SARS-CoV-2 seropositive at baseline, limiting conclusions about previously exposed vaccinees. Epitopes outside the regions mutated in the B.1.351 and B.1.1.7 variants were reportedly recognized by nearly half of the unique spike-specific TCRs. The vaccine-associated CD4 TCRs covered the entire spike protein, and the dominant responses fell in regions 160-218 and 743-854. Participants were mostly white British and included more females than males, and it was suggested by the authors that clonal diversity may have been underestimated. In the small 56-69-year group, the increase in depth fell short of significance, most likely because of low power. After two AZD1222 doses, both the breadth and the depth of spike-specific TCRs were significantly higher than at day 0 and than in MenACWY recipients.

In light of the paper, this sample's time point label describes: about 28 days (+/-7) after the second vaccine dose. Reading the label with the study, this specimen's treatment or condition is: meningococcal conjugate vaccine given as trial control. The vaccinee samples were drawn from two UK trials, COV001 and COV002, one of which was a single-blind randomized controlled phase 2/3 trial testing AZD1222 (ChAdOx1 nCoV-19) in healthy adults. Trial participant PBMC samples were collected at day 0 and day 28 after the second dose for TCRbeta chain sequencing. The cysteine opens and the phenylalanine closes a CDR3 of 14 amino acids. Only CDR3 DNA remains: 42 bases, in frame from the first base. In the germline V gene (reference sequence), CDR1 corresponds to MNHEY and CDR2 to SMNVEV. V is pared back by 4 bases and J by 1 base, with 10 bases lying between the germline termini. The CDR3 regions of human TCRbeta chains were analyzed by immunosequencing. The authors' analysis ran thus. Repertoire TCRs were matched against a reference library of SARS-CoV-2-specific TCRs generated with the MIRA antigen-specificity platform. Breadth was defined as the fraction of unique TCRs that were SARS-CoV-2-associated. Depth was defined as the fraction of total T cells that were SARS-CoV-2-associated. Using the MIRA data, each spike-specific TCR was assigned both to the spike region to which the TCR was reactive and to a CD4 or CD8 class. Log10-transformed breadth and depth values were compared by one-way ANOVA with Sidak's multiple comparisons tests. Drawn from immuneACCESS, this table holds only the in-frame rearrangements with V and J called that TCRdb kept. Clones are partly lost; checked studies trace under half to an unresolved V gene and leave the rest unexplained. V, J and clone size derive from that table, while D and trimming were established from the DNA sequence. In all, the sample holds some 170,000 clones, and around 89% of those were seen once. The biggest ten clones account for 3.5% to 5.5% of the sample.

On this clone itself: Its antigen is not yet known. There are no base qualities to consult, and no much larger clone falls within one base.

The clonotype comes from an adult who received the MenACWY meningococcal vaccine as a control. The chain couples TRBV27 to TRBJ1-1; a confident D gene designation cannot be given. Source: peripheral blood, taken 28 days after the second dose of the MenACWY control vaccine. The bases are TGTGCCAGCAGTTCCCCCGGGGAGAACACTGAAGCTTTCTTT. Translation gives CASSSPGENTEAFF.